This is a list of T cell receptor beta chains from one sample in a study of T-cell memory formation after mild COVID-19. TCRdb re-called the 5' RACE reads with MiXCR, one entry per CDR3 protein. Among a few hundred thousand distinct CDR3 sequences listed, around 28% were seen once. Sequencing was performed on PBMCs or a T cell subset sorted from them (not recorded which). The receptors come from an adult woman who had mild COVID-19 (a few samples of this study predate the infection). Cell type and time point are not known. Each CDR3 is given with its conserved first and last residue. Fields, in order: V gene, CDR3 length, J gene, clone size, D gene, CDR3 protein, CDR3 DNA. A D gene is named only where the DNA matches it firmly. Clone size is not always given. Where it is, it says once, few, many or a class for expanded clones.

V gene: TRBV6-5; CDR3 length: 15; J gene: TRBJ1-2; clone size: NA; D gene: NA; CDR3 protein: CASSYLLTGIHGYTF; CDR3 DNA: TGTGCCAGCAGTTATCTACTAACAGGGATTCATGGCTACACCTTC
V gene: TRBV5-1; CDR3 length: 17; J gene: TRBJ2-1; clone size: NA; D gene: TRBD2; CDR3 protein: CASYRDAGTSGRGRQFF; CDR3 DNA: TGCGCCAGCTACCGAGACGCCGGGACTAGCGGGAGGGGAAGGCAGTTCTTC
V gene: TRBV6-1; CDR3 length: 14; J gene: TRBJ2-1; clone size: few; D gene: NA; CDR3 protein: CASSELAGAGEQFF; CDR3 DNA: TGTGCCAGCAGTGAACTAGCAGGGGCGGGTGAGCAGTTCTTC
V gene: TRBV29-1; CDR3 length: 12; J gene: TRBJ2-5; clone size: few; D gene: TRBD2; CDR3 protein: CSVDSSGETQYF; CDR3 DNA: TGCAGCGTCGATTCTAGCGGAGAGACCCAGTACTTC
V gene: TRBV7-2; CDR3 length: 14; J gene: TRBJ2-3; clone size: many; D gene: NA; CDR3 protein: CASSLGRITDTQYF; CDR3 DNA: TGTGCCAGCAGCTTAGGCAGGATCACAGATACGCAGTATTTT
V gene: TRBV7-2; CDR3 length: 14; J gene: TRBJ1-2; clone size: NA; D gene: TRBD1; CDR3 protein: CASYRGQANYGYTF; CDR3 DNA: TGTGCCAGCTACAGGGGCCAAGCTAACTATGGCTACACCTTC
V gene: TRBV20-1; CDR3 length: 12; J gene: TRBJ1-1; clone size: NA; D gene: NA; CDR3 protein: CSAIWRYTEAFF; CDR3 DNA: TGCAGTGCTATCTGGAGGTACACTGAAGCTTTCTTT
V gene: TRBV7-9; CDR3 length: 17; J gene: TRBJ2-7; clone size: NA; D gene: TRBD1; CDR3 protein: CASSSSSRGRGVFVQYF; CDR3 DNA: TGTGCCAGCAGTTCCTCTTCCAGGGGGCGCGGGGTCTTCGTGCAGTACTTC
V gene: TRBV20-1; CDR3 length: 10; J gene: TRBJ1-2; clone size: few; D gene: NA; CDR3 protein: CSVGYYGYTF; CDR3 DNA: TGCAGTGTAGGCTACTATGGCTACACCTTC
V gene: TRBV27; CDR3 length: 17; J gene: TRBJ2-1; clone size: few; D gene: TRBD1; CDR3 protein: CASSLSGQGRTYHEQFF; CDR3 DNA: TGTGCCAGCAGTTTATCGGGACAGGGAAGGACGTATCATGAGCAGTTCTTC
V gene: TRBV5-4; CDR3 length: 16; J gene: TRBJ2-3; clone size: few; D gene: TRBD1; CDR3 protein: CASSPGQGPQIDTQYF; CDR3 DNA: TGTGCCAGCAGCCCTGGACAGGGACCCCAGATAGATACGCAGTATTTT
V gene: TRBV12-3/TRBV12-4; CDR3 length: 15; J gene: TRBJ2-7; clone size: few; D gene: NA; CDR3 protein: CASSLPTGLIGEQYF; CDR3 DNA: TGTGCCAGCAGTTTACCGACAGGACTTATTGGCGAGCAGTACTTC
V gene: TRBV5-5; CDR3 length: 20; J gene: TRBJ2-5; clone size: few; D gene: TRBD2; CDR3 protein: CASSLVMWTSGEKDQETQYF; CDR3 DNA: TGTGCCAGCAGCCTCGTGATGTGGACTAGCGGGGAGAAAGACCAAGAGACCCAGTACTTC
V gene: TRBV2; CDR3 length: 15; J gene: TRBJ1-1; clone size: NA; D gene: NA; CDR3 protein: CASRDLTSMNTEAFF; CDR3 DNA: TGTGCCAGCAGAGACTTAACTAGCATGAACACTGAAGCTTTCTTT
V gene: TRBV6-6; CDR3 length: 18; J gene: TRBJ2-7; clone size: many; D gene: TRBD2; CDR3 protein: CATQRTSGRGGSSYEQYF; CDR3 DNA: TGTGCCACCCAAAGGACTAGCGGGAGGGGGGGTAGCTCCTACGAGCAGTACTTC
V gene: TRBV14; CDR3 length: 14; J gene: TRBJ2-7; clone size: NA; D gene: NA; CDR3 protein: CASSQDRGAYEQYF; CDR3 DNA: TGTGCCAGCAGCCAAGACCGCGGAGCCTACGAGCAGTACTTC
V gene: TRBV29-1; CDR3 length: 13; J gene: TRBJ2-7; clone size: NA; D gene: NA; CDR3 protein: CSVDGGASYEQYF; CDR3 DNA: TGCAGCGTTGATGGGGGCGCCAGCTACGAGCAGTACTTC
V gene: TRBV7-9; CDR3 length: 12; J gene: TRBJ1-5; clone size: few; D gene: NA; CDR3 protein: CASSLGYQPQHF; CDR3 DNA: TGTGCCAGCAGCTTAGGGTATCAGCCCCAGCATTTT
V gene: TRBV3-1; CDR3 length: 12; J gene: TRBJ2-7; clone size: NA; D gene: NA; CDR3 protein: CASSQSTYEQYF; CDR3 DNA: TGTGCCAGCAGCCAATCCACCTACGAGCAGTACTTC
V gene: TRBV6-5; CDR3 length: 14; J gene: TRBJ2-6; clone size: NA; D gene: NA; CDR3 protein: CASSLGQGANVLTF; CDR3 DNA: TGTGCCAGCAGCCTGGGGCAGGGGGCCAACGTCCTGACTTTC